Below, 17 T cell receptor beta chains from the same sample are listed, as sequenced in a study of beta chain features in type 1 diabetes. Sequenced material consisted of expressed TCRB transcripts (all of the isolated RNA was reverse transcribed). Assay used: immunoSEQ multiplex PCR; TCRdb lists only in-frame clones, some missing. The repertoire holds 300,000 or so clones, with 7.5% to 9% as singletons. Sequenced: central memory CD4+ T cells from blood. The receptor set was obtained from a woman younger than 30 in good health.

This clone was detected a few times. The chain has TRBV7-6 and TRBJ2-7; no clear D gene. V was trimmed by 4 bases and J by 3 bases, leaving 16 bases between them. The CDR3 has 15 residues. Germline loops: CDR1 SGHVS, CDR2 FNYEAQ. CDR3 DNA: TGTGCCAGCAGCTGGCAAGGGCCCTCTGGCTACGAGCAGTACTTC. Encoded protein: CASSWQGPSGYEQYF.

V gene TRBV6-1 combines with J gene TRBJ2-1; D is possibly TRBD2 (6 bases). Trimming took off 4 bases at V and 5 bases at J, with 21 bases between the two ends. The germline V gene has CDR1 MNHNS and CDR2 SASEGT. The CDR3 has 17 residues. Here the CDR3 DNA reads TGTGCCAGCAGTGGACTCGGGGGTCAAATACTGGACAATGAGCAGTTCTTC. Encoded protein: CASSGLGGQILDNEQFF.

Many counts were recorded for this clone. V usage is TRBV28 and J usage is TRBJ2-4; 10 bases agree with TRBD1. Germline V gene lookup returns CDR1 MDHEN and CDR2 SYDVKM. The V gene end was trimmed by 6 bases and the J gene end by 3 bases; junction bases not matched to a gene: 5. The CDR3 contains 15 residues. DNA for the CDR3: TGTGCCAGCAGCGGAGGGACAGGGGTCAAAAACATTCAGTACTTC. Its protein is CASSGGTGVKNIQYF.

In this sample, this clone turned up a few times. The V call is TRBV15, the J call TRBJ2-7; D is possibly TRBD1 or TRBD2 (5 bases each). V dropped 3 bases and J dropped 3 bases, with 12 bases sitting between them. The CDR3 runs 14 residues. Germline CDR1 reads LNHNV; CDR2 reads YYDKDF (reference sequence). CDR3 region: CATSSFGGDYEQYF. DNA of the CDR3: TGTGCCACCAGCAGCTTTGGGGGTGACTACGAGCAGTACTTC.

V usage is TRBV7-8 and J usage is TRBJ2-5; 9 nucleotides align to TRBD2. Trimming cost V 1 base and J 2 bases; bases outside gene matches: 8. This CDR3 contains 17 residues. Germline lookup yields CDR1 SGHVS and CDR2 FQNEAQ. CDR3 region: CASSLGLAGKGQETQYF. For the CDR3, the DNA is TGTGCCAGCAGCTTAGGCCTAGCGGGAAAGGGGCAAGAGACCCAGTACTTC.

The J gene is TRBJ2-5, the V gene TRBV5-1; 7 nucleotides align to TRBD1. J was trimmed by 6 bases and V by 4 bases; bases with no gene match: 9. In germline, CDR1 is SGHRS, CDR2 YFSETQ. The CDR3 has 14 amino acids. CDR3 coding DNA: TGCGCCAGCAGCACCCCTTCGACAGGGAAGACCCAGTACTTC. This codes for CASSTPSTGKTQYF.

This sequence joins TRBV28 and TRBJ2-7; D not resolved. Looked up from germline, CDR1 is MDHEN and CDR2 is SYDVKM. The V gene lost 8 bases and the J gene lost 0 bases, with 8 bases spanning the gap. The CDR3 contains 12 residues. Here the CDR3 DNA reads TGTGCCAGCGTCAGTAGCTCCTACGAGCAGTACTTC. This sequence encodes CASVSSSYEQYF.

This clone turned up a few times. V gene TRBV2 combines with J gene TRBJ1-5; perhaps TRBD1 as D (5 bases). Germline V CDR1 and CDR2: SNHLY, FYNNEI. The CDR3 has 15 residues. V was cut by 7 bases and J by 7 bases, with 20 bases left in between. The CDR3 protein is CASTEMGLVGQPQHF. The CDR3 coding sequence is TGTGCCAGCACCGAAATGGGGCTGGTTGGGCAGCCCCAGCATTTT.

This clone came up many times. The chain has TRBV11-2 and TRBJ2-3, with 9 bases aligning to TRBD2. The CDR3 covers 15 residues. Germline loops: CDR1 SGHAT, CDR2 FQNNGV. J was trimmed by 7 bases and V by 5 bases; bases with no gene match: 10. The CDR3 region is CASSSLSGSSHTQYF. CDR3 nucleotide sequence: TGTGCCAGCAGCAGCCTTAGCGGGAGCTCCCATACGCAGTATTTT. Combining the CDR3 with reference TRBV11-2 and TRBJ2-3 gives the whole variable domain EAGVAQSPRYKIIEKRQSVAFWCNPISGHATLYWYQQILGQGPKLLIQFQNNGVVDDSQLPKDRFSAERLKGVDSTLKIQPAKLEDSAVYLCASSSLSGSSHTQYFGPGTRLTVL.

This clone was observed at least ten times. The chain joins TRBV5-1 to TRBJ2-3; 8 nucleotides line up with TRBD2. The CDR3 length is 16 residues. CDR1 SGHRS and CDR2 YFSETQ come from the germline V gene. V lost 3 bases to trimming and J lost 2 bases; unmatched junction nucleotides: 8. CDR3 sequence (DNA): TGCGCCAGCAGCTGGAAGCTAGCGGGTGACACAGATACGCAGTATTTT. Its protein is CASSWKLAGDTDTQYF. Using reference TRBV5-1 and TRBJ2-3 for the parts outside the CDR3, the full variable domain is KAGVTQTPRYLIKTRGQQVTLSCSPISGHRSVSWYQQTPGQGLQFLFEYFSETQRNKGNFPGRFSGRQFSNSRSEMNVSTLELGDSALYLCASSWKLAGDTDTQYFGPGTRLTVL.

To note about this clone: Distinct nucleotide sequences in the sample also encode this CDR3. The chain combines TRBV2 with TRBJ2-3, with D perhaps being TRBD1 or TRBD2 (5 bases each). The CDR3 is 12 residues long. Trimming removed 3 bases at V and 6 bases at J, with 7 bases between. Per the germline V gene, CDR1 is SNHLY and CDR2 is FYNNEI. The CDR3 loop is CASSDRGDTQYF. CDR3 nucleotides: TGTGCCAGCAGTGACCGGGGCGATACGCAGTATTTT. The full variable domain, in which reference TRBV2 and TRBJ2-3 provide the parts outside the CDR3, is EPEVTQTPSHQVTQMGQEVILRCVPISNHLYFYWYRQILGQKVEFLVSFYNNEISEKSEIFDDQFSVERPDGSNFTLKIRSTKLEDSAMYFCASSDRGDTQYFGPGTRLTVL.

The sample holds many counts of this clone. J is TRBJ1-4 and V is TRBV5-1, with D uncertain. The CDR3 is 14 amino acids. The V end was cut by 4 bases, the J end by 7 bases, with 14 bases between. Looked up from germline, CDR1 is SGHRS and CDR2 is YFSETQ. The chain's CDR3 is CASSPGPMGEKLFF. In DNA, the CDR3 is TGCGCCAGCAGCCCCGGGCCCATGGGTGAAAAACTGTTTTTT.

The chain employs TRBV7-8 and TRBJ1-1; TRBD1 matches 10 bases. The CDR3 runs to 15 residues. Losses at the gene ends were 7 bases for V and 3 bases for J; bases not matched to a gene: 8. In germline, CDR1 is SGHVS, CDR2 FQNEAQ. In DNA, the CDR3 is TGTGCCAGCACCACTCCCGGGACAGGGGACACTGAAGCTTTCTTT. This sequence encodes CASTTPGTGDTEAFF.

This chain uses TRBV4-3 with TRBJ2-1; TRBD1 or TRBD2 may be the D gene (5 bases each). V was trimmed by 0 bases and J by 9 bases, leaving 12 bases between them. The CDR3 has 14 residues. Per germline, CDR1 LGHNA and CDR2 YSLEER. CDR3 in amino acids: CASSQDVLRGEQFF. Written as DNA, the CDR3 is TGCGCCAGCAGCCAAGATGTTTTGAGGGGTGAGCAGTTCTTC.

The J gene is TRBJ2-3, the V gene TRBV6-1; D perhaps matches TRBD2 (6 bases). CDR1 is MNHNS, CDR2 SASEGT, per germline. This CDR3 region has 14 residues. V was shortened by 4 bases and J by 1 base, with 9 bases between the two germline ends. The CDR3 sequence is CASSASARTDTQYF. The CDR3 DNA reads as TGTGCCAGCAGTGCTAGCGCCCGCACAGATACGCAGTATTTT.

This clone was counted only a few times. This sequence joins TRBV5-6 and TRBJ1-2, with 7 bases that match TRBD1. V was pared by 4 bases and J by 5 bases, with 8 bases of the junction left unmatched. Germline lookup yields CDR1 SGHDT and CDR2 YYEEEE. The CDR3 is 14 amino acids. CDR3 DNA: TGTGCCAGCAGCGAAAACAGGGGTTGGTATGGCTACACCTTC. It translates to CASSENRGWYGYTF.

The chain has TRBV12-2 and TRBJ2-3; the D call in the table, TRBD2, was not verified against the DNA. TRBV12-2 counts as a pseudogene. This CDR3 has 20 amino acids. The CDR3 DNA is TGTGCAAGTCGCTTAGCCAAAGGGCCGTGGACTAGCGGTTACACAGATACGCAGTATTTT. Protein: CASRLAKGPWTSGYTDTQYF.